The clone carrying this T cell receptor beta chain appeared many times. Its specificity is not known. The source of the sample is a study of T cell repertoires in cytomegalovirus infection. Study details: Public TCR beta signatures indicated both CMV infection and matching HLA type.

TCRdb independently ran MiXCR on the reads; one entry per CDR3 protein. This table has fewer than 80,000 distinct CDR3 sequences, 3.5% to 4.5% appearing once. Whole-study findings and limits: Within the response measured ex vivo, HLA-C-restricted CMV-specific TCR beta clonotypes were dominant.

V was trimmed by 5 bases and J by 8 bases, leaving 16 bases between them. Germline CDR1 and CDR2: SGHTA and FQGNSA. The CDR3 spans 14 residues. The source of this sequence is a human donor in good health (CMV status not recorded). Some clones in this sample may be carry-over from other donors' samples. This rearrangement joins TRBV7-2 to TRBJ2-1; D not resolved. Specimen: PBMCs. CDR3 DNA: TGTGCCAGCAGCCAAGCTCTGGTTTGGTATGAGCAGTTCTTC. Protein sequence: CASSQALVWYEQFF.